The clone carrying this T cell receptor beta chain was detected a few times. The entry originates in a study of T-cell reconstitution after alpha-beta-depleted transplantation in children. Preparation of the TCRbeta library was carried out with unique molecular identifiers. TCRdb redid the calling of the PCR reads with MiXCR, one entry per CDR3 protein. The sample lists some 600,000 distinct CDR3 sequences, approximately 12% seen once, with 2.2% in the top ten. V shed 5 bases and J shed 1 base, with 15 bases lying between them. The CDR3 spans 15 residues. Germline V gene lookup returns CDR1 LNHNV and CDR2 YYDKDF (reference sequence).

The receptor comes from a male patient aged 10-17 years who had a stem cell transplant for acute myeloid leukemia, so the T cells may come from the graft donor. Sequenced material: PBMCs, mostly from graft donor cells, taken 360 days after TCRalphabeta/CD19-depleted stem cell transplant. The chain links TRBV15 to TRBJ2-7; tentative D call: TRBD1 (6 bases). CDR3 in DNA: TGTGCCACCAGCTTGCGGCAGGGGCTATCCTACGAGCAGTACTTC. Translating gives CATSLRQGLSYEQYF.